Listed here is a single TCR beta chain. Its antigen is as yet unknown. This specimen belongs to a study of shared clonotypes between healthy human individuals. Study information: CD8 memory received one plate per donor, CD8 naive two, CD4 memory three and CD4 naive three. Findings of the study overall: When naive CD4 clonotypes were compared across a few donors, around 5% were shared.

The CDR3 spans 14 residues. Looked up from germline, CDR1 is SGHRS and CDR2 is YFSETQ. The trim removed 1 base at V and 5 bases at J, leaving 3 bases unmatched. Here immunoSEQ multiplex PCR was the method, and the copy in TCRdb shows in-frame clones only, minus some. This sample has fewer than 200,000 clones; roughly 93% occur once, and the top ten carry 0.067%. The split of CD4+ cells yielded CD45RA+ naive and CD45RA-negative memory subsets. The clonotype was recovered from a woman in her thirties in good health. The V call is TRBV5-1, the J call TRBJ2-5, with 9 positions matching TRBD2. Sequenced: naive CD4+ T cells sorted from blood. Specified subset: CD45RA+ positively selected. The CDR3 sequence is CASSLPSGTETQYF. CDR3 bases: TGCGCCAGCAGCTTGCCTAGCGGGACGGAGACCCAGTACTTC.